What follows are 10 T cell receptor beta chains derived from one specimen sequenced in a study of T-cell memory formation after mild COVID-19. TCRdb redid the calling of the 5' RACE reads with MiXCR, one entry per CDR3 protein. This sample has around 340,000 distinct CDR3 sequences; about 16% occur once, and the top ten carry around 24%. The sample comprised PBMCs or a T cell subset sorted from them (not recorded which). These receptors all stem from a man between 18 and 35 years old who had mild COVID-19 (a few samples of this study predate the infection). Cell type and time point are not known.

This clonotype was counted a few times. The rearrangement uses TRBV29-1 and TRBJ2-5; D not certain. The CDR3 has 11 residues. Per the germline V gene, CDR1 is SQVTM and CDR2 is ANQGSEA. The V end was cut by 6 bases, the J end by 5 bases, with 10 bases between. The CDR3 spells CSVRPGETQYF. For the CDR3, the DNA is TGCAGCGTACGCCCCGGGGAGACCCAGTACTTC. The variable domain in full, with the rest retrieved from reference TRBV29-1 and TRBJ2-5, is SAVISQKPSRDICQRGTSLTIQCQVDSQVTMMFWYRQQPGQSLTLIATANQGSEATYESGFVIDKFPISRPNLTFSTLTVSNMSPEDSSIYLCSVRPGETQYFGPGTRLLVL.

J is TRBJ1-2 and V is TRBV5-1; unclear D gene. V shed 4 bases and J shed 1 base, with 11 bases lying between them. This CDR3 contains 14 residues. Germline V lookup: CDR1 SGHRS, CDR2 YFSETQ. CDR3 nucleotides: TGCGCCAGCAGCCAGGACGGTTTTAACTATGGCTACACCTTC. It translates to CASSQDGFNYGYTF.

This clonotype was recorded a few times. The chain is built from TRBV9 and TRBJ2-5; D gene uncertain. Germline loops: CDR1 SGDLS, CDR2 YYNGEE. Trimming removed 2 bases at V and 5 bases at J, with 10 bases between. The CDR3 has 13 residues. The CDR3 reads CASSVSNRETQYF. For the CDR3, the DNA is TGTGCCAGCAGCGTGTCCAATCGGGAGACCCAGTACTTC.

The gene calls are TRBV3-1 and TRBJ2-7; 8 nucleotides match TRBD1. The CDR3 length is 13 residues. J lost 3 bases, V lost 3 bases, and 1 base had no gene match. Germline CDR1 reads LGHDT; CDR2 reads YNNKEL (reference sequence). The CDR3 DNA follows: TGTGCCAGCAGCCACGACAGGGGCTACGAGCAGTACGTC. This encodes CASSHDRGYEQYV.

V and J are TRBV7-2 and TRBJ1-1; D gene uncertain. V was clipped by 6 bases and J by 4 bases, with 9 bases between them. Germline V gives CDR1 SGHTA, CDR2 FQGNSA. This CDR3 is built from 12 residues. The CDR3 DNA reads as TGTGCCAGCAGGGGTATAGGCACTGAAGCTTTCTTT. It codes for CASRGIGTEAFF.

This chain links TRBV5-1 with TRBJ2-2; maybe TRBD2 (5 bases). Trimming removed 0 bases at V and 6 bases at J, with 18 bases between. The CDR3 has 17 residues. CDR1 and CDR2 from the germline V gene are SGHRS and YFSETQ. CDR3 bases: TGCGCCAGCAGCTTGGGGGGAGCCTACCAATCCTCCGGGGAGCTGTTTTTT. Translating gives CASSLGGAYQSSGELFF.

The chain carries TRBV20-1 and TRBJ1-1; the D is unclear. CDR1 DFQATT and CDR2 SNEGSKA come from the germline V gene (reference sequence). Trimming cost V 6 bases and J 0 bases, with 14 bases left between them. The CDR3 contains 14 residues. CDR3 nucleotides: TGCAGTGCCCGCCCCGACCGAGTGAACACTGAAGCTTTCTTT. Translation gives CSARPDRVNTEAFF.

V and J are TRBV6-5 and TRBJ1-1; a possible D gene is TRBD1 (5 bases). The V end was cut by 4 bases, the J end by 5 bases, with 11 bases between. Looked up from germline, CDR1 is MNHEY and CDR2 is SVGAGI. CDR3 size: 13 residues. The CDR3 bases are TGTGCCAGCAGTTTTCTGGGGGTGACTGAAGCTTTCTTT. This gives the protein CASSFLGVTEAFF.

The V call is TRBV7-2, the J call TRBJ2-2, with D unresolved. CDR3 length equals 14 residues. Trimming shortened V by 6 bases and J by 4 bases, and 12 bases separated the two germline ends. Per germline, CDR1 SGHTA and CDR2 FQGNSA. The CDR3 is CASRFGYTTGELFF. The CDR3 coding sequence is TGTGCCAGCAGATTCGGTTACACCACCGGGGAGCTGTTTTTT.

The V gene is TRBV9, the J gene TRBJ2-3; possible D gene TRBD2, 5 bases. The CDR3 has 14 amino acids. The germline V and J ends were trimmed by 4 bases and 7 bases, with 16 bases remaining between them. Germline V gene lookup returns CDR1 SGDLS and CDR2 YYNGEE. The CDR3 nucleotides are TGTGCCAGCAGCAAACTAGGCTGGGAGAATACGCAGTATTTT. Its protein is CASSKLGWENTQYF. Based on the CDR3 plus reference TRBV9 and TRBJ2-3, the full variable domain is DSGVTQTPKHLITATGQRVTLRCSPRSGDLSVYWYQQSLDQGLQFLIQYYNGEERAKGNILERFSAQQFPDLHSELNLSSLELGDSALYFCASSKLGWENTQYFGPGTRLTVL.